This T cell receptor beta chain came from a study of type 1 regulatory T cells. V shed 1 base and J shed 4 bases, with 13 bases lying between them. The CDR3 length is 15 residues. Germline CDR1 and CDR2: LGHDT and YNNKEL (reference sequence). Comment on this clonotype: Its antigen remains unidentified.

TCRdb used MiXCR to reprocess the reads, holding one entry per CDR3 protein. The sample lists 60,000 to 70,000 distinct CDR3 sequences, more than 45% occurring once. This TCR was sampled from a human donor in good health. This chain uses TRBV3-1 with TRBJ1-2; D unclear. The sequenced material came from cultured non-Tr1 T cells, either the whole culture or a sorted T cell fraction (not recorded which). CDR3 sequence: CASSQGTGISYGYTF. The CDR3 bases are TGTGCCAGCAGCCAAGGAACGGGGATTTCCTATGGCTACACCTTC.